This TCR beta chain was documented in a study of blood T cell repertoires in COVID-19. About the study: Samples came from the United States, Italy and Spain, spanning acute and convalescent COVID-19.

The method was immunoSEQ multiplex PCR; TCRdb's version includes in-frame clones alone and lacks a portion of them. Seen here are around 290,000 clones, 88% observed once, and the top ten hold about 1%. Clinical history as reported by participants underpinned cohort assignment. This TCR came from a woman between 25 and 40 years old who had recovered from COVID-19. Sequencing used PBMCs or T cells enriched from blood (not recorded which).

In nucleotides, the CDR3 is TGTGCCAGCAGCTTTACAGGCCTCTCCTACGAGCAGTACTTC. Translated, it gives CASSFTGLSYEQYF. The chain joins TRBV28 to TRBJ2-7; TRBD1 might be the D (5 bases). Germline loops: CDR1 MDHEN, CDR2 SYDVKM. The ends were cut back, 6 bases at V and 0 bases at J, with 12 bases in the middle. The CDR3 has 14 residues. The full variable domain, with the rest looked up from reference TRBV28 and TRBJ2-7, is DVKVTQSSRYLVKRTGEKVFLECVQDMDHENMFWYRQDPGLGLRLIYFSYDVKMKEKGDIPEGYSVSREKKERFSLILESASTNQTSMYLCASSFTGLSYEQYFGPGTRLTVT.